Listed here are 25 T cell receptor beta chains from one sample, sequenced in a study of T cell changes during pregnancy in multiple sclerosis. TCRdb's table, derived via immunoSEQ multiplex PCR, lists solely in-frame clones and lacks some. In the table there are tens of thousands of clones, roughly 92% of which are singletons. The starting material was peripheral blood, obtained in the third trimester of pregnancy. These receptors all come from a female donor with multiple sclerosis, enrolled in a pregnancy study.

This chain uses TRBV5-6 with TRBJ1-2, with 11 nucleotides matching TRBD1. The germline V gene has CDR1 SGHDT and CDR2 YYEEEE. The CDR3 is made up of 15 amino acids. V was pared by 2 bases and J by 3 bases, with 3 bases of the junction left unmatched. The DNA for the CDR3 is TGTGCCAGCAGCTTCACGGGACAGGGGGACTATGGCTACACCTTC. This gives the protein CASSFTGQGDYGYTF. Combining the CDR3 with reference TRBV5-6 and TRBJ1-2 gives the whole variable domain DAGVTQSPTHLIKTRGQQVTLRCSPKSGHDTVSWYQQALGQGPQFIFQYYEEEERQRGNFPDRFSGHQFPNYSSELNVNALLLGDSALYLCASSFTGQGDYGYTFGSGTRLTVV.

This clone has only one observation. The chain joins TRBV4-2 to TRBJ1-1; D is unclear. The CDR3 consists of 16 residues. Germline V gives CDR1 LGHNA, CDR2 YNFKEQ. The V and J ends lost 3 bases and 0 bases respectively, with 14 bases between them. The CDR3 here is CASSQGTTRLNTEAFF. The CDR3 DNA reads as TGTGCCAGCAGCCAGGGTACGACACGGTTGAACACTGAAGCTTTCTTT.

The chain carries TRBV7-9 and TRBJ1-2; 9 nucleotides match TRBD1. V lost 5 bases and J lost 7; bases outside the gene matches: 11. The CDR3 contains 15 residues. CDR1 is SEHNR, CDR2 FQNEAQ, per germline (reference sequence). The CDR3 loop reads CASSIGTGFYGGYTF. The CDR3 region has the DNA TGTGCCAGCAGCATTGGGACAGGGTTTTATGGTGGCTACACCTTC.

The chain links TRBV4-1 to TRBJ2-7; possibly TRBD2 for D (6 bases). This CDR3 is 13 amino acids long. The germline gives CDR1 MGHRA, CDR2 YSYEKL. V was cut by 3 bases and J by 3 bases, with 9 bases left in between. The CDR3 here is CASSHPGSYEQYF. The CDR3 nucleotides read TGCGCCAGCAGCCACCCCGGGAGCTACGAGCAGTACTTC.

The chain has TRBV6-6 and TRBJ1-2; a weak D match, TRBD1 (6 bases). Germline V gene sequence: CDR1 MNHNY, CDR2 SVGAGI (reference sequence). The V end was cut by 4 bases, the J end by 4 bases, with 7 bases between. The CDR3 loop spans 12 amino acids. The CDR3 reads CASSSDSYGYTF. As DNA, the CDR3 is TGTGCCAGCAGTTCGGACAGCTATGGCTACACCTTC.

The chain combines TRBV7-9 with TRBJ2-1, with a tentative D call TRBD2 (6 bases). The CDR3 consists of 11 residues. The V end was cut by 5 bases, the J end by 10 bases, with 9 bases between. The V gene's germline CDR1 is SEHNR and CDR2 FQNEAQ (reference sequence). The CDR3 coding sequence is TGTGCCAGCAGCATAGGAGGGGAGCAGTTCTTC. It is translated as CASSIGGEQFF.

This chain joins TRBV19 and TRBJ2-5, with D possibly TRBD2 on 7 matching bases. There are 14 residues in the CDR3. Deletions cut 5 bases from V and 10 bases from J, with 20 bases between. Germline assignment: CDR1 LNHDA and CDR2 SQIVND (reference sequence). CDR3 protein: CASSRSGGGWGQYF. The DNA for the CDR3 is TGTGCCAGTAGTCGGTCTGGGGGGGGCTGGGGCCAGTACTTC.

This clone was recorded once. The CDR3 reads CASSMGSAGEFPYEQYF. The CDR3 DNA reads TGTGCCAGTAGTATGGGTTCAGCGGGGGAGTTTCCTTACGAGCAGTACTTC. The rearrangement uses TRBV19 and TRBJ2-7; 8 bases agree with TRBD2. Germline trimming cut 3 bases from V and 4 bases from J; bases unmatched to any gene: 14. This CDR3 is 17 amino acids long. Germline CDR1 LNHDA, CDR2 SQIVND (reference sequence).

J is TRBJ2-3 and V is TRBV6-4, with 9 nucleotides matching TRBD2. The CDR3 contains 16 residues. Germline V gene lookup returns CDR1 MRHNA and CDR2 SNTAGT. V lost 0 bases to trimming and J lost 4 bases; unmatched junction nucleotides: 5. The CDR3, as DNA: TGTGCCAGCAGTGACTCAGGGGCTAGCGGGGCAGATACGCAGTATTTT. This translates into CASSDSGASGADTQYF.

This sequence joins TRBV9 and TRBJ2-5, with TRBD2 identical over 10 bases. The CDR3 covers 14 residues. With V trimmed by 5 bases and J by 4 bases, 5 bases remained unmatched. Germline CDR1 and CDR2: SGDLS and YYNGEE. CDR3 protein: CASRPSGSGETQYF. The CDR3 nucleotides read TGTGCCAGCAGACCTAGCGGGAGTGGAGAGACCCAGTACTTC. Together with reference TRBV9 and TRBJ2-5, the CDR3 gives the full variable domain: DSGVTQTPKHLITATGQRVTLRCSPRSGDLSVYWYQQSLDQGLQFLIQYYNGEERAKGNILERFSAQQFPDLHSELNLSSLELGDSALYFCASRPSGSGETQYFGPGTRLLVL.

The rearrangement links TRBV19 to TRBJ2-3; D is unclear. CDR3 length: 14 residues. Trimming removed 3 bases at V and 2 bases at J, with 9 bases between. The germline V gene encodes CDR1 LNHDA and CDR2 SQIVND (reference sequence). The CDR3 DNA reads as TGTGCCAGTAGTATCGGTAGTGTCACAGATACGCAGTATTTT. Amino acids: CASSIGSVTDTQYF.

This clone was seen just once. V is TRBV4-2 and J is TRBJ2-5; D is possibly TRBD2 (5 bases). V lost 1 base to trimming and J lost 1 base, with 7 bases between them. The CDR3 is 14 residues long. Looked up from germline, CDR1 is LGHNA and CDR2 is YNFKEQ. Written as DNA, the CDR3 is TGTGCCAGCAGCCAAGGCGGGCCCCAAGAGACCCAGTACTTC. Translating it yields CASSQGGPQETQYF.

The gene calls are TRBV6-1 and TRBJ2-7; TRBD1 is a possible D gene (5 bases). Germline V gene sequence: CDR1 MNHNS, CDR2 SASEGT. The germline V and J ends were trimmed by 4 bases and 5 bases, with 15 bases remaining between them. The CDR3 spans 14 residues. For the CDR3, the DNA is TGTGCCAGCAGTGGGGTAATAGCAGGGAACGAGCAGTACTTC. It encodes CASSGVIAGNEQYF.

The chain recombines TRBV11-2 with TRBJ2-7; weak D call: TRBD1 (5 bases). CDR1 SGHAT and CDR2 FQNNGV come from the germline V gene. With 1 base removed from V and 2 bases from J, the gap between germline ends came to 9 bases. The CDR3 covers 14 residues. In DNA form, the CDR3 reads TGTGCCAGCAGCTTAGGGGGCAGAGCCTACGAGCAGTACTTC. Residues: CASSLGGRAYEQYF.

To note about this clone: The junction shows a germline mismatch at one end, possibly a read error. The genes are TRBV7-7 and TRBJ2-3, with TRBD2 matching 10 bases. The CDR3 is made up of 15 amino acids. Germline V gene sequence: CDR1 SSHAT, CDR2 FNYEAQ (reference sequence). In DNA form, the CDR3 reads TGTGCTAGCAGCTTAGGGACTAGCGGCACAGATACGCAGTATTTT. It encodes CASSLGTSGTDTQYF.

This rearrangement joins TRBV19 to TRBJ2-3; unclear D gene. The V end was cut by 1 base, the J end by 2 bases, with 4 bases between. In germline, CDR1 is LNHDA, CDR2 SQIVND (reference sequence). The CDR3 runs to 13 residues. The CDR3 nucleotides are TGTGCCAGTAGTATAGGACTCACAGATACGCAGTATTTT. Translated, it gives CASSIGLTDTQYF.

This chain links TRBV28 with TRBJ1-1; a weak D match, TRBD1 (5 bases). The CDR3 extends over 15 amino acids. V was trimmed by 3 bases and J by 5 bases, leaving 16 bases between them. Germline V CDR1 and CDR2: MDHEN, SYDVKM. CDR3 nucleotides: TGTGCCAGCAGTTTCACTGACAGCAGGACGACTGAAGCTTTCTTT. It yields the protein CASSFTDSRTTEAFF.

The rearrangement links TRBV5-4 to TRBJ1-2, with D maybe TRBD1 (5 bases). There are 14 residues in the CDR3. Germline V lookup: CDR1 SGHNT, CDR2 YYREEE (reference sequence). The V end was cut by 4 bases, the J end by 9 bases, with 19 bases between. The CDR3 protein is CASSVGRGGTSYTF. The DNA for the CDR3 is TGTGCCAGCAGCGTAGGGAGGGGTGGAACGAGCTACACCTTC.

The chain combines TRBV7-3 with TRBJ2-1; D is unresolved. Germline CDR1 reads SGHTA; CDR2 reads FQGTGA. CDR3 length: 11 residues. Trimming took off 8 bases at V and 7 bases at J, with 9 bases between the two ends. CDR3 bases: TGTGCCAGCGGGCAGAATAATGAGCAGTTCTTC. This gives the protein CASGQNNEQFF.

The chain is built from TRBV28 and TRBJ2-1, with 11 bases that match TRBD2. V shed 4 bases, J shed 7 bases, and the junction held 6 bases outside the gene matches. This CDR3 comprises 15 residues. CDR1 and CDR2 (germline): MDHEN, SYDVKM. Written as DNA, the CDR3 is TGTGCCAGCAGTTCACTAGCGGGAGTTGGTAATGAGCAGTTCTTC. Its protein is CASSSLAGVGNEQFF.

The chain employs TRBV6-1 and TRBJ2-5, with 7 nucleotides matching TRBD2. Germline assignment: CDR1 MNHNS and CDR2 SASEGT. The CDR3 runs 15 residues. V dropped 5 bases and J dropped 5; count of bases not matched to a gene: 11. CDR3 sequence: CASSPGGGSAETQYF. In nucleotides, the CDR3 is TGTGCCAGCAGTCCCGGCGGGGGTAGCGCGGAGACCCAGTACTTC.

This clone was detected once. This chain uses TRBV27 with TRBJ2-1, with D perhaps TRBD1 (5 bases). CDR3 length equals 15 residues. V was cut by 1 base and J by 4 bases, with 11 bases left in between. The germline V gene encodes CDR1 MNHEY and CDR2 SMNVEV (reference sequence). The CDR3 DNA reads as TGTGCCAGCAGTTTATTCGACAGATTATACAATGAGCAGTTCTTC. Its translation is CASSLFDRLYNEQFF.

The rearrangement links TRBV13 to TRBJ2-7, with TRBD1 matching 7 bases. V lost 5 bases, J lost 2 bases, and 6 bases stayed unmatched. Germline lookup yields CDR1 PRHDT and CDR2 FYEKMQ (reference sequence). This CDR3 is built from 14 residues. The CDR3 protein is CASSPGQVTYEQYF. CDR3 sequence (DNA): TGTGCCAGCAGCCCTGGACAGGTAACCTACGAGCAGTACTTC.

The CDR3 DNA follows: TGTGCCAGCAGCTTAGCAGGACAGGGGCGCCTATCCACTGAAGCTTTCTTT. Its protein product is CASSLAGQGRLSTEAFF. The chain uses TRBV7-9 and TRBJ1-1; 9 nucleotides match TRBD1. With 0 bases clipped from V and 4 bases from J, the junction kept 9 bases outside the gene matches. The CDR3 runs to 17 residues. CDR1 SEHNR and CDR2 FQNEAQ come from the germline V gene (reference sequence).

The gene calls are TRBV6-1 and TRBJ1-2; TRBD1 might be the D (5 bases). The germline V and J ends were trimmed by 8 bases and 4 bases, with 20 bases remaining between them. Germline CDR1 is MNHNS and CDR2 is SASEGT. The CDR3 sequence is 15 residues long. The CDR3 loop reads CASQGGGVGTYGYTF. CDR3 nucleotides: TGTGCCAGCCAAGGTGGGGGGGTGGGAACCTATGGCTACACCTTC.